This T cell receptor (beta chain) was identified during a study of shared clonotypes between healthy human individuals. Study-wide background: Three plates each covered CD4 naive and memory; CD8 naive two, CD8 memory one. Notes on the study in general: Of the naive CD4 clonotypes, around 4.8% were shared across several donors.

The protocol was immunoSEQ multiplex PCR, while the TCRdb copy is restricted to in-frame clones and leaves out a portion. The repertoire holds about 2 million clones, with about 95% as singletons. On this clone: Its antigen is unidentified.

Naive CD8 cells lacked CD45RO, underwent positive selection for CCR7 and left out terminally differentiated effector memory CD45RA+ cells. Input material: naive CD8+ T cells sorted from blood. The sequence was obtained from a man aged 18 to 30 in good health.

This CDR3 is CASSLNPRQGVEQYF. The CDR3 DNA is TGTGCCAGCAGCTTGAATCCGAGACAGGGGGTTGAGCAGTACTTC. The V and J genes are TRBV5-6 and TRBJ2-7; 9 nucleotides match TRBD1. The CDR3 length is 15 residues. Germline CDR1 and CDR2: SGHDT and YYEEEE. J lost 7 bases, V lost 1 base, and 9 bases had no gene match.